This T cell receptor beta chain was identified in a study of cytomegalovirus exposure and HLA in healthy donors. The CDR3 loop spans 12 amino acids. Germline loops: CDR1 MGHRA, CDR2 YSYEKL. Between the trimmed V and J ends, which lost 1 base and 9 bases, there was a span of 7 bases. Findings and limits, study-wide: Clonal expansion, a later analysis showed, was greater in HLA-associated TCR beta chains than in equally common others. One variant, a missense change in DCLRE1C, was linked in a later analysis to TCR beta V- and J-gene trimming.

Researchers ran the PCR with 60 Vbeta and 13 Jbeta primers. The method was immunoSEQ multiplex PCR; TCRdb's version includes in-frame clones alone and lacks a portion of them. The sample shows approximately 59,000 clones, roughly two thirds of them seen only once. Only a few counts were recorded for this clone. Antigen unknown. The chain joins TRBV4-1 to TRBJ2-1; the D gene is possibly TRBD2 (5 bases). The sequence was obtained from a middle-aged man in good health and CMV-seropositive. The sequenced material came from PBMCs. CDR3 in DNA: TGCGCCAGCAGCCAAGGCGGGTTTGAGCAGTTCTTC. It codes for CASSQGGFEQFF.